The 18 T cell receptor beta chains given below trace back to one sample, sequenced in a study of molecular identifiers for immune sequencing clone quantification. MiXCR, run by TCRdb on the PCR reads, gives a single entry per CDR3 protein. The sample holds around 470,000 distinct CDR3 sequences, about a fifth seen once. The sample was naive CD8+ T cells from blood, with Jurkat cell RNA spiked in. The subset here: FACS-sorted CD8+CD4-CCR7+CD45RA+ naive T cells. These receptors originate from a human donor in good health. Some libraries in this study had Jurkat cell RNA spiked in.

This clonotype was seen more than once but under ten times. The V call is TRBV9, the J call TRBJ1-5; D unclear. Trimming stripped 4 bases from V and 0 bases from J, with 11 bases between. Germline CDR1 SGDLS, CDR2 YYNGEE. The CDR3 is made up of 15 amino acids. For the CDR3, the DNA is TGTGCCAGCAGCCCGGGAGGTTCTAGCAATCAGCCCCAGCATTTT. It encodes CASSPGGSSNQPQHF.

This chain uses TRBV20-1 with TRBJ2-7; 7 bases line up with TRBD1. Germline CDR1 reads DFQATT; CDR2 reads SNEGSKA (reference sequence). This CDR3 contains 12 residues. Trimming took 8 bases from V and 0 from J; bases not matched to a gene: 4. This CDR3 reads CSLRGSSYEQYF. The CDR3 region has the DNA TGCAGTCTCAGGGGGAGCTCCTACGAGCAGTACTTC.

The chain has TRBV3-1 and TRBJ2-1; 9 bases are shared with TRBD2. CDR3 length equals 16 residues. Germline V gene sequence: CDR1 LGHDT, CDR2 YNNKEL (reference sequence). J lost 0 bases, V lost 10 bases, and 10 bases had no gene match. The CDR3 bases are TGTGCCACCCGGGCTAGCGGGGTAAGCTCCTACAATGAGCAGTTCTTC. Its protein is CATRASGVSSYNEQFF.

This clonotype was observed at least ten times. The chain is built from TRBV5-6 and TRBJ2-5; possibly TRBD1 for D (6 bases). V was cut by 4 bases and J by 5 bases, with 21 bases left in between. Germline V gives CDR1 SGHDT, CDR2 YYEEEE. This CDR3 spans 16 amino acids. The CDR3 loop reads CASSTWSSLQGETQYF. The CDR3 bases are TGTGCCAGCAGCACCTGGTCCTCGCTCCAGGGGGAGACCCAGTACTTC.

This clonotype was counted a few times. The chain employs TRBV6-1 and TRBJ2-1, with a tentative D call TRBD2 (5 bases). CDR3 length: 17 residues. Germline V gene data show CDR1 as MNHNS and CDR2 as SASEGT. Trimming left V 7 bases short and J 0 bases short, with 19 bases between. The CDR3 is CASKDWPSISSYNEQFF. CDR3 in DNA: TGTGCCAGCAAAGATTGGCCTAGCATTAGCTCCTACAATGAGCAGTTCTTC.

The chain joins TRBV29-1 to TRBJ2-1; D gene unclear. CDR1 SQVTM and CDR2 ANQGSEA come from the germline V gene. The CDR3 has 11 residues. The V end was cut by 6 bases, the J end by 7 bases, with 10 bases between. CDR3 residues: CSVEFWNEQFF. The CDR3 DNA is TGCAGCGTCGAATTTTGGAATGAGCAGTTCTTC.

A remark on this clonotype: Germline and junction disagree at one end, which may indicate a read error. The chain combines TRBV7-9 with TRBJ2-7; D gene ambiguous. The V gene's germline CDR1 is SEHNR and CDR2 FQNEAQ (reference sequence). The CDR3 runs to 15 residues. CDR3: CASSPAVGIFYERYF. CDR3 DNA sequence: TGTGCCAGCAGCCCCGCGGTGGGGATCTTCTACGAGCGGTACTTC.

This clonotype appeared many times. The V gene is TRBV5-1, the J gene TRBJ2-7; 11 bases are a match to TRBD2. The V gene's germline CDR1 is SGHRS and CDR2 YFSETQ. With 4 bases clipped from V and 2 bases from J, the junction kept 8 bases outside the gene matches. The CDR3 is 16 amino acids. The CDR3, as DNA: TGCGCCAGCAGCGCCCCCGGGACTAGCGGAACCTACGAGCAGTACTTC. It specifies CASSAPGTSGTYEQYF.

This clonotype was seen only a few times. The chain couples TRBV3-1 to TRBJ1-1; D is possibly TRBD1 (5 bases). V was cut by 8 bases and J by 4 bases, with 17 bases left in between. This CDR3 is 14 amino acids long. In germline, CDR1 is LGHDT, CDR2 YNNKEL (reference sequence). The CDR3 bases are TGTGCCAGCGAAAAGGCAGGGTCGGGCACTGAAGCTTTCTTT. Residues: CASEKAGSGTEAFF.

This chain connects TRBV14 to TRBJ1-1; D is unresolved. The germline V gene has CDR1 SGHDN and CDR2 FVKESK. V was pared by 4 bases and J by 4 bases, with 10 bases between. The CDR3 is made up of 13 amino acids. CDR3: CASSPLAPTEAFF. As DNA, the CDR3 is TGTGCCAGCAGCCCTTTGGCCCCCACTGAAGCTTTCTTT. Supplemented by reference TRBV14 and TRBJ1-1, the full variable domain reads EAGVTQFPSHSVIEKGQTVTLRCDPISGHDNLYWYRRVMGKEIKFLLHFVKESKQDESGMPNNRFLAERTGGTYSTLKVQPAELEDSGVYFCASSPLAPTEAFFGQGTRLTVV.

V gene TRBV4-1 combines with J gene TRBJ1-1, with D possibly being TRBD1 (5 bases). Germline assignment: CDR1 MGHRA and CDR2 YSYEKL. This CDR3 spans 15 amino acids. The V end lost 6 bases, the J end lost 0 bases, and 14 bases lay between the germline ends. The CDR3 bases are TGCGCCAGCAGAAAATTAGGGGAAGTGAACACTGAAGCTTTCTTT. It codes for CASRKLGEVNTEAFF.

This clonotype appeared a few times. The CDR3 region has the DNA TGTGCCAGCAAGGATCTAGGACAGCCCGATGAAGCTTTCTTT. It specifies CASKDLGQPDEAFF. The chain joins TRBV6-5 to TRBJ1-1; a weak D match, TRBD1 (6 bases). The CDR3 covers 14 residues. The germline V gene encodes CDR1 MNHEY and CDR2 SVGAGI. V lost 7 bases, J lost 7 bases, and 19 bases lay in between.

At least ten counts were recorded for this clonotype. V is TRBV5-6 and J is TRBJ1-5; D ambiguous. Trimming removed 5 bases at V and 0 bases at J, with 9 bases between. There are 14 residues in the CDR3. Germline CDR1 and CDR2: SGHDT and YYEEEE. CDR3 residues: CASSYRDSNQPQHF. DNA for the CDR3: TGTGCCAGCAGTTACCGGGATAGCAATCAGCCCCAGCATTTT.

The sample holds a few counts of this clonotype. The chain joins TRBV9 to TRBJ2-5; TRBD2 aligns across 8 bases. The CDR3 consists of 14 residues. Germline assignment: CDR1 SGDLS and CDR2 YYNGEE. V lost 1 base to trimming and J lost 4 bases; unmatched junction nucleotides: 3. In DNA form, the CDR3 reads TGTGCCAGCAGCGTATCTGGACTAGCAGAGACCCAGTACTTC. This codes for CASSVSGLAETQYF.

This clonotype has ten or more counts. The rearrangement joins TRBV6-5 to TRBJ2-1; 10 bases map to TRBD1. V shed 6 bases, J shed 7 bases, and the junction held 3 bases outside the gene matches. Germline V gives CDR1 MNHEY, CDR2 SVGAGI. CDR3 length: 13 amino acids. CDR3: CASRRTGGNEQFF. The CDR3 nucleotides read TGTGCCAGCAGGAGGACAGGGGGGAATGAGCAGTTCTTC.

In this sample, this clonotype turned up many times. This rearrangement joins TRBV27 to TRBJ2-3; no clear D gene. The CDR3 spans 14 residues. Germline loops: CDR1 MNHEY, CDR2 SMNVEV (reference sequence). V lost 5 bases and J 2 bases, leaving 11 bases between the germline ends. The DNA for the CDR3 is TGTGCCAGCAGTAAGGGTTTACTCACAGATACGCAGTATTTT. Residues: CASSKGLLTDTQYF.

This clonotype was recorded at least ten times. This sequence joins TRBV28 and TRBJ2-3; no definite D call. V dropped 1 base and J dropped 0 bases, with 8 bases sitting between them. There are 15 residues in the CDR3. CDR1 and CDR2 from the germline V gene are MDHEN and SYDVKM. CDR3 amino acids: CASSLSWLSTDTQYF. CDR3 bases: TGTGCCAGCAGTTTATCCTGGTTAAGCACAGATACGCAGTATTTT.

This clonotype was picked up a small number of times. The rearrangement links TRBV6-1 to TRBJ1-1; a weak D match, TRBD1 (5 bases). The ends were cut back, 6 bases at V and 5 bases at J, with 22 bases in the middle. Looked up from germline, CDR1 is MNHNS and CDR2 is SASEGT. CDR3 length: 16 residues. CDR3 sequence reads: CASRAPGTAELTEAFF. The CDR3 coding sequence is TGTGCCAGCAGGGCCCCCGGGACGGCCGAACTGACTGAAGCTTTCTTT.